A selection of T cell receptor beta chains follows, all from one sample in a study of T cells expressing NK-cell markers. With the 5' RACE reads reprocessed, TCRdb shows one record per CDR3 protein and no DNA. The specimen's table records 150,000 to 180,000 distinct CDR3 sequences. Sequenced material: blood T cells: a sorted CD56 or NKG2C T cell subset, CD4+ or CD8+ T cells, or bulk PBMC T cells (not recorded which). These receptors were obtained from a woman aged 50 to 60 in good health. Each CDR3 is given with its conserved first and last residue. Fields, in order: V gene, J gene, CDR3 protein.

v_call: TRBV28
j_call: TRBJ2-2
cdr3_aa: CASSPRTSGTYTGELFF

v_call: TRBV7-9
j_call: TRBJ2-1
cdr3_aa: CASTGQGAEYNEQFF

v_call: TRBV7-9
j_call: TRBJ2-2
cdr3_aa: CASSLIGGIPANTGELFF

v_call: TRBV5-1
j_call: TRBJ1-5
cdr3_aa: CASSLWPGVNQPQHF

v_call: TRBV4-1
j_call: TRBJ2-1
cdr3_aa: CASSQGDRGVWEQFF

v_call: TRBV20-1
j_call: TRBJ2-5
cdr3_aa: CSAPPPGWQETQYF

v_call: TRBV5-6
j_call: TRBJ2-5
cdr3_aa: CASSLRSGGQETQYF

v_call: TRBV28
j_call: TRBJ2-1
cdr3_aa: CASSLSQTEQFF

v_call: TRBV28
j_call: TRBJ2-3
cdr3_aa: CASSPRQDQSTDTQYF

v_call: TRBV11-2
j_call: TRBJ2-5
cdr3_aa: CASSLASGEETQYF

v_call: TRBV7-8
j_call: TRBJ2-5
cdr3_aa: CASSLLVSPQETQYF

v_call: TRBV6-6
j_call: TRBJ2-1
cdr3_aa: CASSLGGWSTTYNEQFF

v_call: TRBV5-5
j_call: TRBJ2-2
cdr3_aa: CASSLLSGRHTGELFF

v_call: TRBV14
j_call: TRBJ2-3
cdr3_aa: CASSQDSAGGLTDTQYF

v_call: TRBV13
j_call: TRBJ2-7
cdr3_aa: CASSLATSGTHEQYF

v_call: TRBV27
j_call: TRBJ2-3
cdr3_aa: CASILRGVDTQYF

v_call: TRBV5-1
j_call: TRBJ2-1
cdr3_aa: CASSLEGRRSSYNEQFF

v_call: TRBV2
j_call: TRBJ2-1
cdr3_aa: CASSEGIAGGLYNEQFF

v_call: TRBV12-3/TRBV12-4
j_call: TRBJ2-1
cdr3_aa: CASSLGTENEQFF

v_call: TRBV24-1
j_call: TRBJ2-5
cdr3_aa: CATKDSQETQYF

v_call: TRBV4-1
j_call: TRBJ1-1
cdr3_aa: CASTLRGGGGPEAFF

v_call: TRBV27
j_call: TRBJ2-7
cdr3_aa: CASSPQLAGWHEQYF

v_call: TRBV3-1
j_call: TRBJ2-7
cdr3_aa: CASSQGFSPGQGWYEQYF

v_call: TRBV10-2
j_call: TRBJ2-1
cdr3_aa: CASSENYNNEQFF

v_call: TRBV4-1
j_call: TRBJ2-7
cdr3_aa: CASSTPRTSGTYEQYF

v_call: TRBV7-9
j_call: TRBJ2-2
cdr3_aa: CASSTLAEGWSGELFF

v_call: TRBV5-1
j_call: TRBJ1-2
cdr3_aa: CASSRGQGYFYGYTF

v_call: TRBV11-2
j_call: TRBJ1-4
cdr3_aa: CASSLALGELFF